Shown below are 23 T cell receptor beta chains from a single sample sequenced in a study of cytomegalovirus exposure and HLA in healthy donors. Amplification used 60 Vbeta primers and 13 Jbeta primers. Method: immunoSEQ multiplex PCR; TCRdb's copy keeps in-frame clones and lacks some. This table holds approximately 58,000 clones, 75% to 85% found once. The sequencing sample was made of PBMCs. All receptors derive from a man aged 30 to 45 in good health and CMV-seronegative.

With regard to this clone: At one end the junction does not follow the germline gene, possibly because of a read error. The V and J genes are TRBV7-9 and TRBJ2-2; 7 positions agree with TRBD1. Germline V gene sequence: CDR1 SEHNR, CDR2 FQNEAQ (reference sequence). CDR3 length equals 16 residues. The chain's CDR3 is CSSSPRDSPNTGELFF. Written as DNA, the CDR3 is TGTTCCAGCAGCCCTAGGGACAGCCCGAACACCGGGGAGCTGTTTTTT.

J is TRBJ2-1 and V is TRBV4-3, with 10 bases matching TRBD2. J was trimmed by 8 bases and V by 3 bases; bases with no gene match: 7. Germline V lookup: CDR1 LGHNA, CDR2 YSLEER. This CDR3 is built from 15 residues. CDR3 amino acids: CASSQRAGGPHEQFF. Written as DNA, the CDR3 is TGCGCCAGCAGCCAGCGAGCGGGAGGGCCTCATGAGCAGTTCTTC.

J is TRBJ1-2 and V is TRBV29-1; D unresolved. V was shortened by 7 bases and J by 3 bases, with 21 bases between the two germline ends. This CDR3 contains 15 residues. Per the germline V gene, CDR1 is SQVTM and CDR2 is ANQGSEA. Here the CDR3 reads CSALPLGSLDYGYTF. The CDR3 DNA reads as TGCAGCGCCCTCCCCCTAGGGAGTTTGGACTATGGCTACACCTTC.

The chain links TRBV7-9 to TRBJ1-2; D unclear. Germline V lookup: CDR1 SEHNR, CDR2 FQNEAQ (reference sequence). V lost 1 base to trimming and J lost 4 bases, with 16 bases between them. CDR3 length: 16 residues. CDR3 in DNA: TGTGCCAGCAGCTTAGGGGTTGGCGGGGAGAGCTATGGCTACACCTTC. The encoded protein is CASSLGVGGESYGYTF.

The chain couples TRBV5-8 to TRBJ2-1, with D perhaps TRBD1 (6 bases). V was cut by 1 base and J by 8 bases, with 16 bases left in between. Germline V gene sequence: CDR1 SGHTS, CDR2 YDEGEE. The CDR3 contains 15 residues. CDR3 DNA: TGTGCCAGCAGCTTGATCCAGGGGTTACGCTATGAGCAGTTCTTC. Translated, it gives CASSLIQGLRYEQFF.

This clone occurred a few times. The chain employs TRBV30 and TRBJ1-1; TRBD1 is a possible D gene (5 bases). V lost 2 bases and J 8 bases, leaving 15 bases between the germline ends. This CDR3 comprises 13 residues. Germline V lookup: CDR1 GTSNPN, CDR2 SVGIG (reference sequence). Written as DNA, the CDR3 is TGTGCCTGGAGTCAAACCAGCGGGGGGGAAGCTTTCTTT. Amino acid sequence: CAWSQTSGGEAFF.

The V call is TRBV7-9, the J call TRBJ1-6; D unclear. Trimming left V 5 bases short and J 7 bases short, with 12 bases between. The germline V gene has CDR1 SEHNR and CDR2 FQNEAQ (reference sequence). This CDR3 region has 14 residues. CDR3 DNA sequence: TGTGCCAGCAGCCCTCCCCCCAGAAATTCACCCCTCCACTTT. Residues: CASSPPPRNSPLHF.

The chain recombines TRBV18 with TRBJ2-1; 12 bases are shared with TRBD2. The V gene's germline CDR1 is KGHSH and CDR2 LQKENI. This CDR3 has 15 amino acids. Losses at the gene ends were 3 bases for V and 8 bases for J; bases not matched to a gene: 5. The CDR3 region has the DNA TGTGCCAGCTCACCCCCTAGCGGGAGGGACCATGAGCAGTTCTTC. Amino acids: CASSPPSGRDHEQFF.

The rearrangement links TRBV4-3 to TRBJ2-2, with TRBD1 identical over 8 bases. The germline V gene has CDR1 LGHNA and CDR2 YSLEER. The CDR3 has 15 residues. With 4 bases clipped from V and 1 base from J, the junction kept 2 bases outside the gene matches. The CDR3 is CASSLGTGNTGELFF. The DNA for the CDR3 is TGCGCCAGCAGCCTCGGGACAGGGAACACCGGGGAGCTGTTTTTT.

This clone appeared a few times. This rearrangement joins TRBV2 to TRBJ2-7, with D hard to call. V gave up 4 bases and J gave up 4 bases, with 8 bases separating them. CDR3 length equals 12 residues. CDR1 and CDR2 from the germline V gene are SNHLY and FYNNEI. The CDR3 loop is CASSALGYEQYF. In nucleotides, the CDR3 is TGTGCCAGCAGTGCTCTCGGGTACGAGCAGTACTTC.

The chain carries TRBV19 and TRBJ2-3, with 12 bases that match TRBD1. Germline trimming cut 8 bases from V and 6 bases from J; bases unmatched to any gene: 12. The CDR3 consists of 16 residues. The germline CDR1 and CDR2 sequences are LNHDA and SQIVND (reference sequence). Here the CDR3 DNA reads TGTGCCAGTCATCCCCCCGGGACAGGGGGCATTGATACGCAGTATTTT. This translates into CASHPPGTGGIDTQYF.

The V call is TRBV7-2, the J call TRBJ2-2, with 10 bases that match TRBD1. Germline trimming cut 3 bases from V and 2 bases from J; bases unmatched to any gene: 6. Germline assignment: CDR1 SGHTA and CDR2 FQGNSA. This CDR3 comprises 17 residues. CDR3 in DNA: TGTGCCAGCAGCTTCCCTGGGACAGGGGCAAACACCGGGGAGCTGTTTTTT. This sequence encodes CASSFPGTGANTGELFF. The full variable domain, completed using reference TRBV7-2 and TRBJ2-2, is GAGVSQSPSNKVTEKGKDVELRCDPISGHTALYWYRQSLGQGLEFLIYFQGNSAPDKSGLPSDRFSAERTGGSVSTLTIQRTQQEDSAVYLCASSFPGTGANTGELFFGEGSRLTVL.

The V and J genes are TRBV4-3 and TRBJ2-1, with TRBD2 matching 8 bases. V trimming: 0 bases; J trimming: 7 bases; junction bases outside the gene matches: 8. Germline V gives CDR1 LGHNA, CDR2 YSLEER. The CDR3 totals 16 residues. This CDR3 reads CASSQDSWREENEQFF. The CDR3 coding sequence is TGCGCCAGCAGCCAAGATTCCTGGCGGGAGGAAAATGAGCAGTTCTTC.

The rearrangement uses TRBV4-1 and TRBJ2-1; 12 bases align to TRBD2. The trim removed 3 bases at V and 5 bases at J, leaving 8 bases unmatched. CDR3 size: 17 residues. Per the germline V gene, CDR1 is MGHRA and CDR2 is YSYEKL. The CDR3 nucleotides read TGCGCCAGCAGCCAGGGCCCCACTAGCGGGAGGCACAATGAGCAGTTCTTC. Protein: CASSQGPTSGRHNEQFF.

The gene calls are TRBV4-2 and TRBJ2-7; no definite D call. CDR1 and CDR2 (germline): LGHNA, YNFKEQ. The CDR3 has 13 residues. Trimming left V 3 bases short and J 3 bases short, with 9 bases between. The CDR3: CASSQYLNYEQYF. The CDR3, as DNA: TGTGCCAGCAGCCAGTACTTGAACTACGAGCAGTACTTC.

The CDR3 reads CAIRAQETQYF. In nucleotides, the CDR3 is TGTGCCATCAGGGCACAAGAGACCCAGTACTTC. The V gene is TRBV10-3, the J gene TRBJ2-5; D ambiguous. This CDR3 region has 11 residues. Germline loops: CDR1 ENHRY, CDR2 SYGVKD. The germline V and J ends were trimmed by 6 bases and 2 bases, with 4 bases remaining between them.

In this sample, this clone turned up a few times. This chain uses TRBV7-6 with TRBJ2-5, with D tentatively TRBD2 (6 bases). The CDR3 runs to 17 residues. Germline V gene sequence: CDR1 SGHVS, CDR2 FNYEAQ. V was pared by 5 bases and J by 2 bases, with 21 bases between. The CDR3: CASSPFSGAAIQETQYF. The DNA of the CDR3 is TGTGCCAGCAGCCCCTTTAGCGGAGCCGCCATTCAAGAGACCCAGTACTTC.

The DNA of the CDR3 is TGCAGTGCCTCTAGCGAGCGAGGGCAGTTCTTC. Its translation is CSASSERGQFF. The chain links TRBV20-1 to TRBJ2-1; D is perhaps TRBD2 (6 bases). CDR1 is DFQATT and CDR2 is SNEGSKA in the germline V gene (reference sequence). This CDR3 is 11 amino acids long. The germline V and J ends were trimmed by 6 bases and 12 bases, with 15 bases remaining between them.

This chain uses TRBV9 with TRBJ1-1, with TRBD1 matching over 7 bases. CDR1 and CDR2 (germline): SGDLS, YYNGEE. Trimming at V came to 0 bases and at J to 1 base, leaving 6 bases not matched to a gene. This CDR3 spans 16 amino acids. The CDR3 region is CASSVEIGGANTEAFF. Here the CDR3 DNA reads TGTGCCAGCAGCGTAGAGATAGGGGGCGCGAACACTGAAGCTTTCTTT.

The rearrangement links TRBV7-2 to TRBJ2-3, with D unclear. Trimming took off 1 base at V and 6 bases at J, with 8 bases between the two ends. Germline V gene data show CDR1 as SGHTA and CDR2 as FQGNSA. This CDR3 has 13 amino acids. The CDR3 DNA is TGTGCCAGCAGCTTAGGACCGAGGGATACGCAGTATTTT. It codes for CASSLGPRDTQYF.

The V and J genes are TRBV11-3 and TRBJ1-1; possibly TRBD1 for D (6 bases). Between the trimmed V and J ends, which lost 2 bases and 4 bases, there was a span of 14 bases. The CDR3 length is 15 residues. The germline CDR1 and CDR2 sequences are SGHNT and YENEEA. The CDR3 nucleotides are TGTGCCAGCAGCTTACGTGGAGGGGGGGGCACTGAAGCTTTCTTT. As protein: CASSLRGGGGTEAFF.

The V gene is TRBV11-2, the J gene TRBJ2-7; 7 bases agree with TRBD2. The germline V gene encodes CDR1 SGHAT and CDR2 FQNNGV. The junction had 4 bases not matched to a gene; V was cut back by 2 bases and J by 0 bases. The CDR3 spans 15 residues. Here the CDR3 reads CASSLMGGSSYEQYF. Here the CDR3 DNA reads TGTGCCAGCAGCTTAATGGGGGGGAGCTCCTACGAGCAGTACTTC.

The CDR3 bases are TGTGCCAGCAGTTTATCAGGCCCGGGAAACAATGAGCAGTTCTTC. Translation gives CASSLSGPGNNEQFF. The J gene is TRBJ2-1, the V gene TRBV27; D is perhaps TRBD2 (5 bases). The ends were cut back, 0 bases at V and 5 bases at J, with 11 bases in the middle. The CDR3 contains 15 residues. CDR1 MNHEY and CDR2 SMNVEV come from the germline V gene (reference sequence).